These 9 T cell receptor beta chains share one sample of origin, sequenced in a study of CD8 T cells in ankylosing spondylitis. Using its own MiXCR run on the 5' RACE reads, TCRdb lists one record per CDR3 protein. The data contain about 200,000 distinct CDR3 sequences, 20% to 30% of them singletons. The specimen was blood, either unsorted or a sorted T cell fraction (not recorded which). The receptors come from a male donor with ankylosing spondylitis or in good health (not recorded which).

The rearrangement uses TRBV28 and TRBJ2-5; 15 bases agree with TRBD2. Germline V gene lookup returns CDR1 MDHEN and CDR2 SYDVKM. After removal of 3 bases from V and 6 bases from J, the junction contained 2 bases not matched to a gene. The length of the CDR3 is 15 residues. CDR3 residues: CASSFGTSGRKTQYF. The DNA of the CDR3 is TGTGCCAGCAGTTTCGGGACTAGCGGGAGGAAGACCCAGTACTTC.

The chain employs TRBV29-1 and TRBJ2-1; TRBD2 aligns across 11 bases. V was clipped by 6 bases and J by 7 bases; unmatched bases: 14. Germline CDR1 SQVTM, CDR2 ANQGSEA. This CDR3 contains 16 residues. The CDR3 DNA reads TGCAGCGTCCACTCCCCACTAGCGGGAGTGGGAAATGAGCAGTTCTTC. The encoded protein is CSVHSPLAGVGNEQFF.

The V and J genes are TRBV12-3 or TRBV12-4 and TRBJ1-5; D uncertain. V was cut by 6 bases and J by 7 bases, with 13 bases left in between. The CDR3 sequence is 13 residues long. CDR3 in amino acids: CASSLQTTQPQHF. In DNA form, the CDR3 reads TGTGCCAGCAGCCTCCAGACCACACAGCCCCAGCATTTT.

Comment on this clonotype: A much larger clonotype is one base distant, so this may be a read error. Given the absence of the conserved phenylalanine or tryptophan at the CDR3 end, a read error is likely. The chain combines TRBV5-1 with TRBJ2-7; D might be TRBD1 or TRBD2, each matching 6 bases. This CDR3 is built from 17 residues. Germline lookup yields CDR1 SGHRS and CDR2 YFSETQ. Trimming took off 4 bases at V and 2 bases at J, with 22 bases between the two ends. CDR3 protein: CASSLGDIPGSPYEQYI. The CDR3 bases are TGCGCCAGCAGCCTCGGGGACATTCCCGGGAGCCCCTACGAGCAGTACATC.

The rearrangement uses TRBV3-1 and TRBJ2-7; D might be TRBD1 (6 bases). The V and J ends lost 2 bases and 11 bases respectively, with 13 bases between them. The length of the CDR3 is 12 residues. Per germline, CDR1 LGHDT and CDR2 YNNKEL (reference sequence). CDR3 nucleotide sequence: TGTGCCAGCAGCCAACCGACAGGTGCCAAGTACTTC. This sequence encodes CASSQPTGAKYF.

CDR3 residues: CSARTSGGGTDTQYF. The CDR3 DNA sequence: TGCAGTGCTAGAACTAGCGGGGGGGGCACAGATACGCAGTATTTT. The chain couples TRBV20-1 to TRBJ2-3, with TRBD2 identical over 13 bases. In germline, CDR1 is DFQATT, CDR2 SNEGSKA (reference sequence). With 2 bases clipped from V and 1 base from J, the junction kept 0 bases outside the gene matches. The CDR3 consists of 15 residues.

This sequence joins TRBV4-1 and TRBJ2-4; 7 positions match TRBD2. Germline V CDR1 and CDR2: MGHRA, YSYEKL. The trim removed 4 bases at V and 9 bases at J, leaving 12 bases unmatched. This CDR3 is 15 amino acids long. The CDR3 bases are TGCGCCAGCAGCCGCTCCGGGACTACGTTGGGCATTCAGTACTTC. Translating gives CASSRSGTTLGIQYF.

This clonotype was detected ten times or more. The chain recombines TRBV20-1 with TRBJ2-3, with D perhaps matching TRBD1 or TRBD2 (5 bases each). The V and J ends lost 6 bases and 2 bases respectively, with 15 bases between them. The germline V gene encodes CDR1 DFQATT and CDR2 SNEGSKA (reference sequence). The CDR3 spans 14 residues. DNA for the CDR3: TGCAGTGCCCAACTAGGGGCCTTCACAGATACGCAGTATTTT. This sequence encodes CSAQLGAFTDTQYF.

The V and J genes are TRBV5-6 and TRBJ1-2, with TRBD1 matching over 7 bases. Germline CDR1 SGHDT, CDR2 YYEEEE. Germline trimming cut 0 bases from V and 6 bases from J; bases unmatched to any gene: 5. This CDR3 region has 14 residues. CDR3 bases: TGTGCCAGCAGCTTGGCCTTTGGGACAGATGGCTACACCTTC. The encoded protein is CASSLAFGTDGYTF.